This T cell receptor (beta chain) was identified in a study of cytomegalovirus exposure and HLA in healthy donors. Worth noting for this clone: The antigen remains unidentified.

The CDR3 totals 16 residues. Germline V gives CDR1 MGHRA, CDR2 YSYEKL. Trimming cost V 4 bases and J 5 bases; bases outside gene matches: 11. General study points: Exclusion applied to some V segments, including TRBV6-2 and TRBV6-3, as they were indistinguishable. HLA allele associations emerged for around 16,000 TCR beta sequences in a later analysis, at 0.05 false discovery rate.

The PCR ran on 60 Vbeta and 13 Jbeta primers. The repertoire was sequenced with immunoSEQ multiplex PCR; TCRdb's copy has only in-frame clones and lacks some. The table shows roughly 140,000 clones, with 76% occurring only once. Material: PBMCs. This receptor was obtained from a woman in her thirties or forties in good health and CMV-seronegative. V is TRBV4-1 and J is TRBJ2-7, with 10 bases aligning to TRBD2. This CDR3 reads CASSLGPGLALDEQYF. Written as DNA, the CDR3 is TGCGCCAGCAGCCTAGGCCCGGGACTAGCGTTGGACGAGCAGTACTTC.